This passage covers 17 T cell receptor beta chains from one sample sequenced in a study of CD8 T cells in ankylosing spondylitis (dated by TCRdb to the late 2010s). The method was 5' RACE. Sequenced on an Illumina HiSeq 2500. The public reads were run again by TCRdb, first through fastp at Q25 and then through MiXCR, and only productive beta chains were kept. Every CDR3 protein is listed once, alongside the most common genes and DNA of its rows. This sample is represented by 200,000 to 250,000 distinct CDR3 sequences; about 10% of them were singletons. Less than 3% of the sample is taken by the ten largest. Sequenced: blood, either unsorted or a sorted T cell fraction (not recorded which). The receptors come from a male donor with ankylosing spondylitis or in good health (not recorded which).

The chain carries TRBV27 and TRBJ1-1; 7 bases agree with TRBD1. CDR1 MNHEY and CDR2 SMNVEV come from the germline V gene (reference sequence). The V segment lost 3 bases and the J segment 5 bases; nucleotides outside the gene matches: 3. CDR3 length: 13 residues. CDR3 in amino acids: CASSFNRGTEAFF. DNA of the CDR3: TGTGCCAGCAGTTTCAACAGGGGTACTGAAGCTTTCTTT.

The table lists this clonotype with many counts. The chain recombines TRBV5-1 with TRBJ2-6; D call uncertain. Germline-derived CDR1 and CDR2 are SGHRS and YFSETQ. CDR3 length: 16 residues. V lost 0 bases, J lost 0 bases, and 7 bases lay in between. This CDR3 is CASSLAPGSGANVLTF. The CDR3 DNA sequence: TGCGCCAGCAGCTTGGCTCCGGGCTCTGGGGCCAACGTCCTGACTTTC.

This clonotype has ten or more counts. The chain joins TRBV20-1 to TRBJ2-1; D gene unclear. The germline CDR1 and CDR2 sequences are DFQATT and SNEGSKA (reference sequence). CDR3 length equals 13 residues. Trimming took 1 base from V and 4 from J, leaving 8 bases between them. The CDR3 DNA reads TGCAGTGCTAGAGGAGACGATTACAATGAGCAGTTCTTC. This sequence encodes CSARGDDYNEQFF.

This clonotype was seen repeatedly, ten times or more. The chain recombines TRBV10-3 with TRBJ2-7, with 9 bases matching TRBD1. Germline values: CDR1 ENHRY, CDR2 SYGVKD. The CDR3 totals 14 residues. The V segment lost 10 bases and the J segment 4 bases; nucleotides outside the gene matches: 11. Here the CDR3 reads CASVPETGGYEQYF. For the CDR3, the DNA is TGTGCCAGCGTCCCGGAGACAGGGGGATACGAGCAGTACTTC.

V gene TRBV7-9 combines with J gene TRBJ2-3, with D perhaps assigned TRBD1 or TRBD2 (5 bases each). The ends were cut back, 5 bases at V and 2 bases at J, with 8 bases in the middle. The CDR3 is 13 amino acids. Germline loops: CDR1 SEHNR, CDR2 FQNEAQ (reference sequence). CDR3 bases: TGTGCCAGCAGCCCAGGGACCACAGATACGCAGTATTTT. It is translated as CASSPGTTDTQYF.

CDR3 loop: CASSFVGAHNEQFF. CDR3 bases: TGTGCCAGCAGCTTCGTGGGGGCACACAATGAGCAGTTCTTC. This chain joins TRBV7-2 and TRBJ2-1, with D tentatively TRBD1 (6 bases). The CDR3 length is 14 residues. V lost 3 bases and J 5 bases, leaving 11 bases between the germline ends. In germline, CDR1 is SGHTA, CDR2 FQGNSA. The complete variable domain, with remaining parts taken from reference TRBV7-2 and TRBJ2-1, reads GAGVSQSPSNKVTEKGKDVELRCDPISGHTALYWYRQSLGQGLEFLIYFQGNSAPDKSGLPSDRFSAERTGGSVSTLTIQRTQQEDSAVYLCASSFVGAHNEQFFGPGTRLTVL.

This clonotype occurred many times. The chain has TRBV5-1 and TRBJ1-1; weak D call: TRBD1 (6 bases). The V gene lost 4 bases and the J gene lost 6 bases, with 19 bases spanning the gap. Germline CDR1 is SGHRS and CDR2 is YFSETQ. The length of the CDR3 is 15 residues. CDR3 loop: CASSPDGTKTSEAFF. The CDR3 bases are TGCGCCAGCAGCCCCGACGGGACAAAAACGTCTGAAGCTTTCTTT.

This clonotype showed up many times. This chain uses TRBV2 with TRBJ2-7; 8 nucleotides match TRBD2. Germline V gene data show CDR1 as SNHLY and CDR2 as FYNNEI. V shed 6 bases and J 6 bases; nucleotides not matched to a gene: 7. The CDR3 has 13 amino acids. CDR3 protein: CASRGRTSLEQYF. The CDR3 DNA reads TGTGCCAGCAGAGGAAGGACTAGCCTCGAGCAGTACTTC.

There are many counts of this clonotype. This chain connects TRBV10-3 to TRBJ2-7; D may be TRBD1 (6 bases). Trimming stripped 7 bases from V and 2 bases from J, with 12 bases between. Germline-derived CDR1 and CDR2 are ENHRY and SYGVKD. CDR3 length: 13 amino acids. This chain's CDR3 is CAIKGDTTYEQYF. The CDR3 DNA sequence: TGTGCCATCAAGGGGGACACTACCTACGAGCAGTACTTC.

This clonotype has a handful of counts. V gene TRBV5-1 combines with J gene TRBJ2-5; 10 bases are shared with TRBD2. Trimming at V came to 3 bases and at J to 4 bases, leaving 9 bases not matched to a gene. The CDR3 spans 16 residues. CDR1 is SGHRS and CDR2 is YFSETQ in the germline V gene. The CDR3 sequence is CASSYGLAGVVETQYF. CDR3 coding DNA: TGCGCCAGCAGCTATGGGCTAGCGGGGGTTGTAGAGACCCAGTACTTC.

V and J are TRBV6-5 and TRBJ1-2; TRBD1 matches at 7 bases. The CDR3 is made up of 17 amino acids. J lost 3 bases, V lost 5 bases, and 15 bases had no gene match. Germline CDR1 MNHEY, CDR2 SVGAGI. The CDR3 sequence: CASSPSTGRAGDYGYTF. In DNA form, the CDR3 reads TGTGCCAGCAGTCCCTCGACAGGGAGGGCTGGGGACTATGGCTACACCTTC.

The DNA for the CDR3 is TGTGCCAGCAGCCCGCCGGGCCCCGGATTGGGGACCCAGTACTTC. This sequence encodes CASSPPGPGLGTQYF. This rearrangement joins TRBV12-3 or TRBV12-4 to TRBJ2-5; D is ambiguous. Deletions cut 6 bases from V and 7 bases from J, with 21 bases between. This CDR3 region has 15 residues.

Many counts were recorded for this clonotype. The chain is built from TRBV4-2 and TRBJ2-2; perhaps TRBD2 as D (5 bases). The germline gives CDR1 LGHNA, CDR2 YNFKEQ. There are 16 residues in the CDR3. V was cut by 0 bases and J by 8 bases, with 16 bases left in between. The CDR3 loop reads CASSQEAAGVPGELFF. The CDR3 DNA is TGTGCCAGCAGCCAAGAAGCGGCCGGGGTTCCGGGGGAGCTGTTTTTT.

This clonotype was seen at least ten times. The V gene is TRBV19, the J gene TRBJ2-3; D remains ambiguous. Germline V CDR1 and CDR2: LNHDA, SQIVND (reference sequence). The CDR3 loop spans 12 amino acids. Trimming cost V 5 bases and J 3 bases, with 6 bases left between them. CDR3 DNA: TGTGCCAGTAGTCTTCGTACAGATACGCAGTATTTT. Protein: CASSLRTDTQYF.

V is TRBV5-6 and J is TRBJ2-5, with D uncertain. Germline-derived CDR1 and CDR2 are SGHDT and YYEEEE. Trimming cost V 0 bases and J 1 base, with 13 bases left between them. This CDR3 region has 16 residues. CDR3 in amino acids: CASSLGELLLQETQYF. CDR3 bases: TGTGCCAGCAGCTTGGGCGAATTACTGCTCCAAGAGACCCAGTACTTC. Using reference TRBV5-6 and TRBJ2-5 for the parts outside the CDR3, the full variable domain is DAGVTQSPTHLIKTRGQQVTLRCSPKSGHDTVSWYQQALGQGPQFIFQYYEEEERQRGNFPDRFSGHQFPNYSSELNVNALLLGDSALYLCASSLGELLLQETQYFGPGTRLLVL.

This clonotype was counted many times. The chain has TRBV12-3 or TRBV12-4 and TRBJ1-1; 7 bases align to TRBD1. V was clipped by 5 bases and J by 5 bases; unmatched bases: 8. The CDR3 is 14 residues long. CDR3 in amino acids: CASSGTGVETEAFF. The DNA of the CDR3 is TGTGCCAGCAGTGGAACAGGGGTCGAGACTGAAGCTTTCTTT.

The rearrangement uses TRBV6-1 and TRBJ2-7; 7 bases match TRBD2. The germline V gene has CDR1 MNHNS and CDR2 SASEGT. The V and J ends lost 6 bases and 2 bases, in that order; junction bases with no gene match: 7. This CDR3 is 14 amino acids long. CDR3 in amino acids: CASRSSGAPYEQYF. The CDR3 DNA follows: TGTGCCAGCAGGTCTAGCGGAGCCCCCTACGAGCAGTACTTC.